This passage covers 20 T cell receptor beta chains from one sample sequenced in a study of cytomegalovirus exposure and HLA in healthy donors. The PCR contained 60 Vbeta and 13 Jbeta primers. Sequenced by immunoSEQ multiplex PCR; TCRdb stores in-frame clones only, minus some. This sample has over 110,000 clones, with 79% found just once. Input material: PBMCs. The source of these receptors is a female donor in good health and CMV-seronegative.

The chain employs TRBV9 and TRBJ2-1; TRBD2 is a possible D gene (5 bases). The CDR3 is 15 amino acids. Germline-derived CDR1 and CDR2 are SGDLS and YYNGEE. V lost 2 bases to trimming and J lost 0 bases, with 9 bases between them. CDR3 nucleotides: TGTGCCAGCAGCGTCGCGGGTACCTCCTACAATGAGCAGTTCTTC. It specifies CASSVAGTSYNEQFF.

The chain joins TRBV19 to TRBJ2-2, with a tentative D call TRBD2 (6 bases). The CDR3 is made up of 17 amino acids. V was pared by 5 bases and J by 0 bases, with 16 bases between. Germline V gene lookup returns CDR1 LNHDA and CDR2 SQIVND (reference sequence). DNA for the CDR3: TGTGCCAGTAGTGTCGGGGGTATCCCCGCGAACACCGGGGAGCTGTTTTTT. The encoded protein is CASSVGGIPANTGELFF.

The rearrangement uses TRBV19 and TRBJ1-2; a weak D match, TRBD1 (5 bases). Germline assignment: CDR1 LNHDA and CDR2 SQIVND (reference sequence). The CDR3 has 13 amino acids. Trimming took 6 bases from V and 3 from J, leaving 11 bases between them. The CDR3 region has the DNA TGTGCCAGTAGGGGGGGGGAAGACTATGGCTACACCTTC. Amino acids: CASRGGEDYGYTF.

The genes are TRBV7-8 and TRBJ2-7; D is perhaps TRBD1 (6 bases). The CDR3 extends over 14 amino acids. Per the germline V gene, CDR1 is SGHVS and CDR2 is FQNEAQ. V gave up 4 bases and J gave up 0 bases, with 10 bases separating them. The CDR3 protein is CASSSTDSSYEQYF. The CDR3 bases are TGTGCCAGCAGCTCGACGGACAGCTCCTACGAGCAGTACTTC. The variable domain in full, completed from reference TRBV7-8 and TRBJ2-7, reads GAGVSQSPRYKVAKRGQDVALRCDPISGHVSLFWYQQALGQGPEFLTYFQNEAQLDKSGLPSDRFFAERPEGSVSTLKIQRTQQEDSAVYLCASSSTDSSYEQYFGPGTRLTVT.

CDR3: CASSYHLLVVNEQFF. The CDR3, as DNA: TGTGCCAGCAGTTACCATCTACTAGTCGTCAATGAGCAGTTCTTC. This chain links TRBV6-7 with TRBJ2-1; a possible D gene is TRBD2 (5 bases). TRBV6-7 is classed as an ORF, of uncertain function. The CDR3 is made up of 15 amino acids. V was clipped by 2 bases and J by 6 bases, with 14 bases between them.

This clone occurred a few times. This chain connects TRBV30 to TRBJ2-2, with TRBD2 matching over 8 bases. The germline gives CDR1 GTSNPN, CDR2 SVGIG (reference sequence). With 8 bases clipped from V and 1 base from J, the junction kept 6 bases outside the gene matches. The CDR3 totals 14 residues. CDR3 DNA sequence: TGTGCCCGCAGTAGCGGGGAGAACACCGGGGAGCTGTTTTTT. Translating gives CARSSGENTGELFF.

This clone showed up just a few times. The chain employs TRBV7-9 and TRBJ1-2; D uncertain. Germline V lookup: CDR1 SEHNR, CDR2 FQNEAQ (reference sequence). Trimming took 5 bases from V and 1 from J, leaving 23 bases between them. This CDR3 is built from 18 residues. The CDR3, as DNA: TGTGCCAGCAGCCCTGGGTGGGGTGAGCGGCAACTTAACTATGGCTACACCTTC. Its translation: CASSPGWGERQLNYGYTF.

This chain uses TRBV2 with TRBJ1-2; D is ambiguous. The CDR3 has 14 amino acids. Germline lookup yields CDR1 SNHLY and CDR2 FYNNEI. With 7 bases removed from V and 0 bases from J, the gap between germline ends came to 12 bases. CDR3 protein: CASNAVFSNYGYTF. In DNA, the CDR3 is TGTGCCAGCAATGCGGTTTTTTCTAACTATGGCTACACCTTC. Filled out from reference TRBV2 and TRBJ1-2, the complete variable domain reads EPEVTQTPSHQVTQMGQEVILRCVPISNHLYFYWYRQILGQKVEFLVSFYNNEISEKSEIFDDQFSVERPDGSNFTLKIRSTKLEDSAMYFCASNAVFSNYGYTFGSGTRLTVV.

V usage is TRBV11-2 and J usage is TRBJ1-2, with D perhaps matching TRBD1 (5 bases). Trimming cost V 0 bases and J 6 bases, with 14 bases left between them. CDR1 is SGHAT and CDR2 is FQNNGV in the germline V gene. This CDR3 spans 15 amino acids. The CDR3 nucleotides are TGTGCCAGCAGCTTAGATCGAACAGGTGTAGATGGCTACACCTTC. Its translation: CASSLDRTGVDGYTF.

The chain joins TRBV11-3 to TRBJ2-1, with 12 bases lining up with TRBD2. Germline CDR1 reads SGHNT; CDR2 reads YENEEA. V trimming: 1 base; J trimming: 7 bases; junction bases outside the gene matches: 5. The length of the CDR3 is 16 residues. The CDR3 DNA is TGTGCCAGCAGCTTAGTGGGGCTAGCGGGAGGGAATGAGCAGTTCTTC. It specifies CASSLVGLAGGNEQFF.

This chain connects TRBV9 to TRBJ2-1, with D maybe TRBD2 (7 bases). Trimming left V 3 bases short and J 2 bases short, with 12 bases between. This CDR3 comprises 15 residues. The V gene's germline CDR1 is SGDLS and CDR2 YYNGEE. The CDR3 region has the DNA TGTGCCAGCAGCGGGGGGGGGCAGGCCTACAATGAGCAGTTCTTC. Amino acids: CASSGGGQAYNEQFF.

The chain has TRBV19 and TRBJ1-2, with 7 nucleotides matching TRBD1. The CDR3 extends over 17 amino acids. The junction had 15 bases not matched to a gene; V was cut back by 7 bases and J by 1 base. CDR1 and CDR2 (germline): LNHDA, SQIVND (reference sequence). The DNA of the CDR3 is TGTGCCAGTACAGGCGGGGACAGCCGTCCTTTTAACTATGGCTACACCTTC. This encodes CASTGGDSRPFNYGYTF.

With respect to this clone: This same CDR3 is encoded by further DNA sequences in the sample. The CDR3 DNA reads as TGTGCCATCAGTGAGTCGAGCTACGAGCAGTACTTC. As protein: CAISESSYEQYF. The chain links TRBV10-3 to TRBJ2-7; D is ambiguous. This CDR3 has 12 amino acids. Trimming took 0 bases from V and 3 from J, leaving 3 bases between them. Germline lookup yields CDR1 ENHRY and CDR2 SYGVKD.

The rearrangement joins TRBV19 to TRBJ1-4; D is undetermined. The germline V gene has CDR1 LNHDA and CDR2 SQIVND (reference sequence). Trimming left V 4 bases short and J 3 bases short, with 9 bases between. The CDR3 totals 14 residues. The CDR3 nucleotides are TGTGCCAGTAGTACGGCCGCGGCTAATGAAAAACTGTTTTTT. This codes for CASSTAAANEKLFF.

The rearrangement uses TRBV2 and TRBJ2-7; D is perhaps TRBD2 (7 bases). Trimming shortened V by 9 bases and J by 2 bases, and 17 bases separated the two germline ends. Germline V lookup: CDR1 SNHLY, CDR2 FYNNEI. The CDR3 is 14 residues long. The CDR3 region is CASLGGEGAYEQYF. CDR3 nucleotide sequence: TGTGCCAGTCTAGGGGGGGAAGGTGCCTACGAGCAGTACTTC.

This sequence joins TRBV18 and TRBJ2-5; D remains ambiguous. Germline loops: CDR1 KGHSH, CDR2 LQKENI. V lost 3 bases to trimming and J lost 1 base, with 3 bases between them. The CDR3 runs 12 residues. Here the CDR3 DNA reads TGTGCCAGCTCACCTATCCAAGAGACCCAGTACTTC. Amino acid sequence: CASSPIQETQYF.

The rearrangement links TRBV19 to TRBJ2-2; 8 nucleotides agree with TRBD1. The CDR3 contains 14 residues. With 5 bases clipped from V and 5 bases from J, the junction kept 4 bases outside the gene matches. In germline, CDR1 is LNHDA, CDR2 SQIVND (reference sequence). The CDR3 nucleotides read TGTGCCAGTAGTCCGGGACAGGTGACCGGGGAGCTGTTTTTT. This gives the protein CASSPGQVTGELFF.

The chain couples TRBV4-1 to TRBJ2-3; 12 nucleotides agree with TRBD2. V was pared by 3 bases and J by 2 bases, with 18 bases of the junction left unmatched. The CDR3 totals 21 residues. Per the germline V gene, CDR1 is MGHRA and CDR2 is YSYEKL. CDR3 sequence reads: CASSQGTLAGGQGGPTDTQYF. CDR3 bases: TGCGCCAGCAGCCAGGGGACACTAGCGGGGGGCCAGGGGGGTCCCACAGATACGCAGTATTTT.

CDR3 region: CASSQEDRGTSEQYF. The CDR3 DNA reads TGCGCCAGCAGCCAGGAGGACAGGGGAACCTCCGAGCAGTACTTC. The V call is TRBV4-3, the J call TRBJ2-5; 9 positions match TRBD1. Matching the DNA end better, TRBJ2-7 makes the J call doubtful. CDR1 and CDR2 (germline): LGHNA, YSLEER. The CDR3 is 15 amino acids.

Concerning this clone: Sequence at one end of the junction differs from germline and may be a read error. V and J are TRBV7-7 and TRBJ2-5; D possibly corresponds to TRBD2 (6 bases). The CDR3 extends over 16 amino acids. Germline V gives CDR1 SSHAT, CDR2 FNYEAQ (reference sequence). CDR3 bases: TGTGCTAGCAGCTTAGGGGCCAGCGGGTCTCAAGAGACCCAGTACTTC. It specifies CASSLGASGSQETQYF.